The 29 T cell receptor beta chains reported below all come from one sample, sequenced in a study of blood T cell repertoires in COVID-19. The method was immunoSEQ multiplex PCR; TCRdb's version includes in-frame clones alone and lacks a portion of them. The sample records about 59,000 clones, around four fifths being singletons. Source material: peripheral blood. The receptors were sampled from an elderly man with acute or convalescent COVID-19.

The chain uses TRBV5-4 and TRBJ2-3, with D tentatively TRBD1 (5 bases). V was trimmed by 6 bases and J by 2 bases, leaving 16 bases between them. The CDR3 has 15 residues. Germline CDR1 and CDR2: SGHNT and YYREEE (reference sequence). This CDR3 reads CASNVWRQNTDTQYF. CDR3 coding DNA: TGTGCCAGCAATGTATGGCGACAGAACACAGATACGCAGTATTTT.

CDR3 nucleotide sequence: TGCGCCAGCAGTTCAATGGGGAGCTCCTATAATTCACCCCTCCACTTT. Its translation: CASSSMGSSYNSPLHF. V and J are TRBV10-2 and TRBJ1-6; D unresolved. V was cut by 5 bases and J by 0 bases, with 11 bases left in between. Germline values: CDR1 WSHSY, CDR2 SAAADI. The CDR3 covers 16 residues.

CDR3 region: CASSFSGRQETQYF. CDR3 DNA sequence: TGTGCCAGCAGTTTCAGCGGGAGACAAGAGACCCAGTACTTC. The V and J genes are TRBV27 and TRBJ2-5, with TRBD2 matching over 8 bases. There are 14 residues in the CDR3. With 3 bases clipped from V and 2 bases from J, the junction kept 2 bases outside the gene matches. Germline CDR1 reads MNHEY; CDR2 reads SMNVEV (reference sequence).

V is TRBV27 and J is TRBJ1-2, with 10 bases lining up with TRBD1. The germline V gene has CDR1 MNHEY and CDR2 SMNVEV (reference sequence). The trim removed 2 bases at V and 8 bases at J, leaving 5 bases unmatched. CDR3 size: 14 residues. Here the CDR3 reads CASSLGTGAGGYTF. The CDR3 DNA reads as TGTGCCAGCAGTTTAGGGACAGGGGCAGGGGGCTACACCTTC.

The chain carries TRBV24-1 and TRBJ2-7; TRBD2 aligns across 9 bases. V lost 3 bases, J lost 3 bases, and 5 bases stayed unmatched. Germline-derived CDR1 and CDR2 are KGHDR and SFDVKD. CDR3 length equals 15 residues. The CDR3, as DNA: TGTGCCACCAGTGATGGGACTAGCCGTGACTACGAGCAGTACTTC. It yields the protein CATSDGTSRDYEQYF.

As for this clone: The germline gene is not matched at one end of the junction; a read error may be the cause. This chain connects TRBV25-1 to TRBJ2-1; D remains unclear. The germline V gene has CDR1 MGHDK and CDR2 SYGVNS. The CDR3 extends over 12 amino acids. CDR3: CAGSLNTNEQFF. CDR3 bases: TGTGCCGGCAGTTTAAACACCAATGAGCAGTTCTTC.

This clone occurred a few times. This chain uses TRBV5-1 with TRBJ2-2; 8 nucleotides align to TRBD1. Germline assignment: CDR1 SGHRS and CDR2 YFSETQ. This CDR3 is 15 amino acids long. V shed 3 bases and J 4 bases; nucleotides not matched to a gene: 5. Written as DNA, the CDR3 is TGCGCCAGCAGCTCCCAAACAGGGGGCACCGGGGAGCTGTTTTTT. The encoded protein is CASSSQTGGTGELFF.

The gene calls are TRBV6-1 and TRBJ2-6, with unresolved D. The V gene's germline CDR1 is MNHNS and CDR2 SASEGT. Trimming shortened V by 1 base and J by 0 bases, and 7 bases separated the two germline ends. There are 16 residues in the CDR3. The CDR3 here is CASSEVQNSGANVLTF. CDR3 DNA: TGTGCCAGCAGTGAAGTTCAGAACTCTGGGGCCAACGTCCTGACTTTC.

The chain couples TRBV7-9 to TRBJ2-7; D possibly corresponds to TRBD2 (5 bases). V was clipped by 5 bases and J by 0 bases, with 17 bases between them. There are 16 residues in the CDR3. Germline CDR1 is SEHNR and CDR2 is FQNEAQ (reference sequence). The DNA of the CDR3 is TGTGCCAGCAGCGAGTCCGGGGTCCGGGGCTCCTACGAGCAGTACTTC. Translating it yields CASSESGVRGSYEQYF.

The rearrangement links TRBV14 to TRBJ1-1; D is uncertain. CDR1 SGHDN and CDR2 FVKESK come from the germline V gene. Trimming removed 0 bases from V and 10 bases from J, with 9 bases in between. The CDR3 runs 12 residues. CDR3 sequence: CASSQDGKGAFF. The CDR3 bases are TGTGCCAGCAGCCAAGACGGGAAAGGAGCTTTCTTT.

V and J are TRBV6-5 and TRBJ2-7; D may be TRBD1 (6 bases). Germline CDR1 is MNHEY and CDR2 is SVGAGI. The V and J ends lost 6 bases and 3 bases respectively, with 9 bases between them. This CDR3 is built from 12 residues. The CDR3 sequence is CASRGRGYEQYF. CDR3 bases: TGTGCCAGCAGAGGCAGGGGCTACGAGCAGTACTTC.

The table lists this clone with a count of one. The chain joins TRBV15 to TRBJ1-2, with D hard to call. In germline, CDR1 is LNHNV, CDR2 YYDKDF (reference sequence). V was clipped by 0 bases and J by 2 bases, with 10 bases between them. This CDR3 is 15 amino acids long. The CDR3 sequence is CATSREAGGNYGYTF. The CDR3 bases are TGTGCCACCAGCAGAGAGGCAGGTGGAAACTATGGCTACACCTTC.

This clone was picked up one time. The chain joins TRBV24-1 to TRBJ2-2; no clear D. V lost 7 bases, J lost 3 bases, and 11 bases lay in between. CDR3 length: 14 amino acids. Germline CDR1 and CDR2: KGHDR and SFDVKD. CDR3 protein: CATRRSGDTGELFF. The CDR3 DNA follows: TGTGCCACCAGGAGGTCGGGTGACACCGGGGAGCTGTTTTTT.

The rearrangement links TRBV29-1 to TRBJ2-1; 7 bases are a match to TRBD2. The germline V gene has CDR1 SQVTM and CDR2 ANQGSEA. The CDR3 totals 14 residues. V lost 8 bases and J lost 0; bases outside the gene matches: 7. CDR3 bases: TGCAGCTTCGCTAGCGGTAGCTCCTACAATGAGCAGTTCTTC. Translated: CSFASGSSYNEQFF.

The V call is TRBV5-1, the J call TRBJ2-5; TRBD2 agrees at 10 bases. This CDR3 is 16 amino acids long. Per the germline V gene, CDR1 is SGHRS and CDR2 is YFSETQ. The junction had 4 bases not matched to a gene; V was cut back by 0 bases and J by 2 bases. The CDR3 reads CASSLGGTSAQETQYF. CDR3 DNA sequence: TGCGCCAGCAGCTTGGGCGGGACTAGCGCGCAAGAGACCCAGTACTTC.

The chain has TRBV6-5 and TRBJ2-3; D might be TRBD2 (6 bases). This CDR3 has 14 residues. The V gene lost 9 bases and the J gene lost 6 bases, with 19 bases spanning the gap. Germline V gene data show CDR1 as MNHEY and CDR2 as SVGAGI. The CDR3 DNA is TGTGCCAGTAGGCGGACGGGAGTGTTTGATACGCAGTATTTT. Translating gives CASRRTGVFDTQYF.

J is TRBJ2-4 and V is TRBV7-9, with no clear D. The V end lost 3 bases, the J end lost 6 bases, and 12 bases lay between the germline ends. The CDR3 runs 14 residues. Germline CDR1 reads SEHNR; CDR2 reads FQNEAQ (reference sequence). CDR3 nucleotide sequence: TGTGCCAGCAGCTTGGCCGTCGGAGTAAACATTCAGTACTTC. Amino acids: CASSLAVGVNIQYF.

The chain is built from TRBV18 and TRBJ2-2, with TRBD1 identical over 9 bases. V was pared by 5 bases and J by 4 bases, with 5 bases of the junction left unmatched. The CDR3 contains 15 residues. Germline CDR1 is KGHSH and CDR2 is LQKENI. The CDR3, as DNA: TGTGCCAGCTCATCGGGACAGGGTGGCACCGGGGAGCTGTTTTTT. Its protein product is CASSSGQGGTGELFF.

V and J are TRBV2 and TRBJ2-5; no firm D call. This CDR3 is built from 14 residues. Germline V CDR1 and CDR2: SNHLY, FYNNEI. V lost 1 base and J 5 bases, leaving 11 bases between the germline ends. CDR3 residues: CASSEGFRVETQYF. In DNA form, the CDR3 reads TGTGCCAGCAGTGAAGGTTTTCGGGTTGAGACCCAGTACTTC.

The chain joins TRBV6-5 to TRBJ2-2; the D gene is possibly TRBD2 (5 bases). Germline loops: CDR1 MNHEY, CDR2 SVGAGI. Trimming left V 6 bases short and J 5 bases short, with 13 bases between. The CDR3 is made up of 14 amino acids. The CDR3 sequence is CASSHPTSTGELFF. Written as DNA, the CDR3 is TGTGCCAGCAGCCACCCCACTAGTACCGGGGAGCTGTTTTTT.

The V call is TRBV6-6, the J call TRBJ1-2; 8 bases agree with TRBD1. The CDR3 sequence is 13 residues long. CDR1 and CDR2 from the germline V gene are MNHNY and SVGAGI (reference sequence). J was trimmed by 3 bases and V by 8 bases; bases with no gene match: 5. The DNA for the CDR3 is TGTGCCAGCTCCAGGGGGCGCGACTATGGCTACACCTTC. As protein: CASSRGRDYGYTF.

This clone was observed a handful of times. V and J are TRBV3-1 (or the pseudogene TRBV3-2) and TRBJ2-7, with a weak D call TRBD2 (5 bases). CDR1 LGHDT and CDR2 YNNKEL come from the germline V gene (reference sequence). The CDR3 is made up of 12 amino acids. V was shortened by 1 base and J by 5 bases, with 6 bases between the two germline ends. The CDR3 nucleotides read TGTGCCAGCAGCCAAGCCGGGAACGAGCAGTACTTC. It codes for CASSQAGNEQYF.

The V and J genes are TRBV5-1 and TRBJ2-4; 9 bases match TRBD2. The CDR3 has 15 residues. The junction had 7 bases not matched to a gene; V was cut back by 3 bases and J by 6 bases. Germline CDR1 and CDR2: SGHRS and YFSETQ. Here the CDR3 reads CASSSAGGPVNIQYF. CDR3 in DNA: TGCGCCAGCAGCTCCGCGGGAGGGCCGGTAAACATTCAGTACTTC.

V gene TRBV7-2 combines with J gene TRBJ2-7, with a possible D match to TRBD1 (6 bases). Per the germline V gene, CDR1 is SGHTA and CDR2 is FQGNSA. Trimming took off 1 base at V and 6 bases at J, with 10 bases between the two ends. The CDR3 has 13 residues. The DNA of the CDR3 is TGTGCCAGCAGCTTAGGGACAGTATCCGAGCAGTACTTC. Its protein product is CASSLGTVSEQYF.

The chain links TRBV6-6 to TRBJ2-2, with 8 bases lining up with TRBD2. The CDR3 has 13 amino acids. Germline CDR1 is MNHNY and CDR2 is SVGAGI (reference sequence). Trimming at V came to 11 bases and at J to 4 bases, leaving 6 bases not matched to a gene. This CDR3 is CAGGRGGTGELFF. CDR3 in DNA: TGTGCCGGCGGACGGGGGGGCACCGGGGAGCTGTTTTTT.

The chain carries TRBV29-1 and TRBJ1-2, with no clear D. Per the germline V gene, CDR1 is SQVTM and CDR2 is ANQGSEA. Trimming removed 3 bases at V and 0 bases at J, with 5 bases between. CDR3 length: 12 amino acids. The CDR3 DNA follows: TGCAGCGTTGAGGTAGCTAACTATGGCTACACCTTC. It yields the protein CSVEVANYGYTF.

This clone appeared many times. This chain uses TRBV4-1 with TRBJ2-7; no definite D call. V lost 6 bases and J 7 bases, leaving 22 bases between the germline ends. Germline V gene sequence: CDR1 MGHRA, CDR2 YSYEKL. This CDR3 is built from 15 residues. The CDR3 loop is CASSPSGLALMEQYF. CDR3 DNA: TGCGCCAGCAGTCCCTCGGGTTTGGCCCTAATGGAGCAGTACTTC.

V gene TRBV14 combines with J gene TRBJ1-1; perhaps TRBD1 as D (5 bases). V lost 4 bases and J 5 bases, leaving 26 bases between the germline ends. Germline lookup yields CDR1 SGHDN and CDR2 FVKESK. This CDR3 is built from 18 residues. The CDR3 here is CASSRERGRDFWGTEAFF. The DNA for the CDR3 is TGTGCCAGCAGCCGGGAGCGGGGACGGGACTTTTGGGGGACTGAAGCTTTCTTT.

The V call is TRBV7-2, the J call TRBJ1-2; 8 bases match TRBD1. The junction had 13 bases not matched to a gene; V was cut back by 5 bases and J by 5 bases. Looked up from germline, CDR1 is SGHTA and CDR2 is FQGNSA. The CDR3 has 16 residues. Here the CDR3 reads CASSPLFRDRLYGYTF. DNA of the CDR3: TGTGCCAGCAGCCCATTATTCCGGGACAGGTTATATGGCTACACCTTC.